The 22 T cell receptor beta chains given below trace back to one sample, sequenced in a study of blood T cell repertoires in COVID-19. Method: immunoSEQ multiplex PCR; TCRdb's copy keeps in-frame clones and lacks some. The sample holds roughly 570,000 clones, roughly nine tenths seen once. The sequencing input was peripheral blood. Receptors were obtained from a woman between 50 and 59 years old with COVID-19, enrolled during active disease.

V and J are TRBV7-9 and TRBJ2-3; maybe TRBD1 (7 bases). V was trimmed by 5 bases and J by 2 bases, leaving 14 bases between them. This CDR3 region has 15 residues. CDR1 is SEHNR, CDR2 FQNEAQ, per germline (reference sequence). The CDR3 DNA sequence: TGTGCCAGCAGCCCCGGGGGACAGATCACAGATACGCAGTATTTT. This sequence encodes CASSPGGQITDTQYF. The full variable domain, with the rest looked up from reference TRBV7-9 and TRBJ2-3, is DTGVSQNPRHKITKRGQNVTFRCDPISEHNRLYWYRQTLGQGPEFLTYFQNEAQLEKSRLLSDRFSAERPKGSFSTLEIQRTEQGDSAMYLCASSPGGQITDTQYFGPGTRLTVL.

The chain couples TRBV5-6 to TRBJ1-5, with D perhaps TRBD1 (5 bases). Trimming cost V 3 bases and J 7 bases, with 14 bases left between them. CDR1 SGHDT and CDR2 YYEEEE come from the germline V gene. This CDR3 contains 14 residues. The CDR3 protein is CASSSLGGDQPQHF. The CDR3 coding sequence is TGTGCCAGCAGCTCTCTCGGAGGGGACCAGCCCCAGCATTTT.

The rearrangement links TRBV2 to TRBJ2-5; TRBD1 matches 12 bases. Germline assignment: CDR1 SNHLY and CDR2 FYNNEI. Trimming cost V 5 bases and J 5 bases; bases outside gene matches: 6. The CDR3 extends over 15 amino acids. CDR3 sequence (DNA): TGTGCCAGCAGTTCCGGGACAGGGGGCCTGGAGACCCAGTACTTC. Encoded protein: CASSSGTGGLETQYF. Drawing the rest from reference TRBV2 and TRBJ2-5, the complete variable domain is EPEVTQTPSHQVTQMGQEVILRCVPISNHLYFYWYRQILGQKVEFLVSFYNNEISEKSEIFDDQFSVERPDGSNFTLKIRSTKLEDSAMYFCASSSGTGGLETQYFGPGTRLLVL.

This clone was seen just once. The chain employs TRBV6-5 and TRBJ1-1, with D perhaps matching TRBD1 (6 bases). V dropped 5 bases and J dropped 0 bases, with 10 bases sitting between them. Germline V gene data show CDR1 as MNHEY and CDR2 as SVGAGI. The CDR3 extends over 14 amino acids. The CDR3 here is CASSRDTVNTEAFF. The CDR3 bases are TGTGCCAGCAGTCGGGACACCGTGAACACTGAAGCTTTCTTT.

The V gene is TRBV30, the J gene TRBJ1-6, with 7 nucleotides matching TRBD1. The germline CDR1 and CDR2 sequences are GTSNPN and SVGIG (reference sequence). The CDR3 is 16 amino acids. The V and J ends lost 0 bases and 14 bases, in that order; junction bases with no gene match: 16. CDR3 residues: CAWSVGDGRGNEALHF. The DNA of the CDR3 is TGTGCCTGGAGTGTAGGAGATGGCAGGGGGAATGAGGCCCTCCACTTT. The variable domain in full, with the rest retrieved from reference TRBV30 and TRBJ1-6, is SQTIHQWPATLVQPVGSPLSLECTVEGTSNPNLYWYRQAAGRGLQLLFYSVGIGQISSEVPQNLSASRPQDRQFILSSKKLLLSDSGFYLCAWSVGDGRGNEALHFGNGTRLTVT.

This rearrangement joins TRBV12-3 or TRBV12-4 to TRBJ1-1, with 9 bases lining up with TRBD1. V shed 6 bases and J 4 bases; nucleotides not matched to a gene: 3. This CDR3 is built from 13 residues. The CDR3 loop reads CASSLDRGTEAFF. The CDR3 DNA sequence: TGTGCCAGCAGCCTGGACAGGGGCACTGAAGCTTTCTTT.

The chain combines TRBV5-4 with TRBJ1-2; 7 positions agree with TRBD1. V was clipped by 3 bases and J by 4 bases; unmatched bases: 9. The CDR3 contains 15 residues. The V gene's germline CDR1 is SGHNT and CDR2 YYREEE (reference sequence). The CDR3 is CASSSRQGGIYGYTF. DNA of the CDR3: TGTGCCAGCAGCTCTCGACAGGGTGGAATCTATGGCTACACCTTC.

The chain links TRBV3-1 (or the pseudogene TRBV3-2) to TRBJ2-5; D unresolved. Between the trimmed V and J ends, which lost 3 bases and 1 base, there was a span of 6 bases. Per the germline V gene, CDR1 is LGHDT and CDR2 is YNNKEL (reference sequence). The CDR3 extends over 13 amino acids. The chain's CDR3 is CASSQGIQETQYF. DNA of the CDR3: TGTGCCAGCAGCCAGGGCATCCAAGAGACCCAGTACTTC.

The chain joins TRBV5-1 to TRBJ2-3, with TRBD1 identical over 7 bases. V was clipped by 4 bases and J by 5 bases; unmatched bases: 7. This CDR3 region has 14 residues. CDR1 and CDR2 from the germline V gene are SGHRS and YFSETQ. The CDR3 nucleotides are TGCGCCAGCAGCCCCACAGGGGCGGGAGATACGCAGTATTTT. This gives the protein CASSPTGAGDTQYF.

The V call is TRBV10-3, the J call TRBJ2-2, with 7 bases fitting TRBD1. CDR3 size: 16 residues. With 5 bases clipped from V and 1 base from J, the junction kept 7 bases outside the gene matches. CDR1 is ENHRY, CDR2 SYGVKD, per germline. The CDR3 DNA reads TGTGCCATCAGTAGGTCCGGGACAGTGAACACCGGGGAGCTGTTTTTT. Its protein is CAISRSGTVNTGELFF.

The chain is built from TRBV19 and TRBJ1-6, with TRBD1 identical over 7 bases. With 2 bases clipped from V and 12 bases from J, the junction kept 4 bases outside the gene matches. This CDR3 region has 13 residues. CDR1 and CDR2 from the germline V gene are LNHDA and SQIVND (reference sequence). CDR3 coding DNA: TGTGCCAGTAGTATAATACAGGGGCGACCCCTCCACTTT. This gives the protein CASSIIQGRPLHF.

V gene TRBV5-4 combines with J gene TRBJ1-1; TRBD1 aligns across 7 bases. Germline assignment: CDR1 SGHNT and CDR2 YYREEE (reference sequence). The trim removed 3 bases at V and 5 bases at J, leaving 16 bases unmatched. The CDR3 has 17 residues. CDR3 DNA sequence: TGTGCCAGCAGCTCCCCCAAGGGAGGGGGCGGGAGGACTGAAGCTTTCTTT. Translated, it gives CASSSPKGGGGRTEAFF.

The rearrangement joins TRBV7-2 to TRBJ1-3; D is perhaps TRBD1 (5 bases). The CDR3 sequence is 14 residues long. V lost 3 bases and J lost 7, with 13 bases in between. The germline CDR1 and CDR2 sequences are SGHTA and FQGNSA. CDR3 coding DNA: TGTGCCAGCAGCTTTCAGGGCGGATCGAACACCATATATTTT. Translation gives CASSFQGGSNTIYF.

The chain uses TRBV9 and TRBJ1-2, with 7 bases aligning to TRBD1. The CDR3 sequence is 17 residues long. Germline V gives CDR1 SGDLS, CDR2 YYNGEE. The V segment lost 2 bases and the J segment 2 bases; nucleotides outside the gene matches: 12. CDR3 sequence reads: CASSVLAGGAVNYGYTF. The DNA of the CDR3 is TGTGCCAGCAGCGTGCTAGCAGGGGGTGCTGTAAACTATGGCTACACCTTC.

The chain joins TRBV29-1 to TRBJ1-1, with 9 bases that match TRBD1. The germline V gene encodes CDR1 SQVTM and CDR2 ANQGSEA. J gave up 2 bases and V 5 bases, and 3 bases lay outside the gene matches. This CDR3 comprises 13 residues. In DNA form, the CDR3 reads TGCAGCGTTAAGGGACAGGGAAACACTGAAGCTTTCTTT. It encodes CSVKGQGNTEAFF.

The V call is TRBV19, the J call TRBJ2-1; a possible D gene is TRBD2 (5 bases). CDR1 LNHDA and CDR2 SQIVND come from the germline V gene (reference sequence). V lost 3 bases to trimming and J lost 4 bases, with 7 bases between them. CDR3 length: 13 amino acids. In nucleotides, the CDR3 is TGTGCCAGTAGTATTACGGGATACAATGAGCAGTTCTTC. Translating gives CASSITGYNEQFF. Supplemented by reference TRBV19 and TRBJ2-1, the full variable domain reads DGGITQSPKYLFRKEGQNVTLSCEQNLNHDAMYWYRQDPGQGLRLIYYSQIVNDFQKGDIAEGYSVSREKKESFPLTVTSAQKNPTAFYLCASSITGYNEQFFGPGTRLTVL.

The rearrangement links TRBV6-5 to TRBJ1-4; TRBD1 matches 9 bases. CDR3 length: 14 residues. J was trimmed by 5 bases and V by 6 bases; bases with no gene match: 4. Germline-derived CDR1 and CDR2 are MNHEY and SVGAGI. For the CDR3, the DNA is TGTGCCAGCAGAGCGGGACAGGGCAATGAAAAACTGTTTTTT. It encodes CASRAGQGNEKLFF.

The V call is TRBV7-6, the J call TRBJ1-2; D uncertain. V lost 5 bases, J lost 5 bases, and 12 bases lay in between. Germline lookup yields CDR1 SGHVS and CDR2 FNYEAQ. There are 13 residues in the CDR3. For the CDR3, the DNA is TGTGCCAGCAGCCTTCCCTCGGGATATGGCTACACCTTC. Amino acids: CASSLPSGYGYTF.

The J gene is TRBJ2-6, the V gene TRBV2; no reliable D call. Germline values: CDR1 SNHLY, CDR2 FYNNEI. V shed 3 bases and J shed 0 bases, with 15 bases lying between them. The CDR3 has 18 residues. As DNA, the CDR3 is TGTGCCAGCAGTGAGAGGTCGGGTTTAGCCTCTGGGGCCAACGTCCTGACTTTC. As protein: CASSERSGLASGANVLTF.

The gene calls are TRBV6-2 or TRBV6-3 and TRBJ1-2; 9 nucleotides agree with TRBD1. Germline loops: CDR1 MNHEY, CDR2 SVGEGT. This CDR3 spans 15 amino acids. Trimming took 2 bases from V and 6 from J; bases not matched to a gene: 7. This CDR3 reads CASSYGRTGVHGYTF. The CDR3 region has the DNA TGTGCCAGCAGTTACGGACGGACAGGGGTACATGGCTACACCTTC.

A few counts support this clone. The genes are TRBV2 and TRBJ1-6; 8 bases are a match to TRBD1. This CDR3 is 14 amino acids long. Unmatched junction bases numbered 4, after V lost 6 bases and J lost 6 bases. Germline V gene sequence: CDR1 SNHLY, CDR2 FYNNEI. CDR3 nucleotide sequence: TGTGCCAGCAGACTCGACAGGGGTAATTCACCCCTCCACTTT. Translating it yields CASRLDRGNSPLHF.

The DNA for the CDR3 is TGCAGTGCTAGATTTTCCAATGGCTACACCTTC. Translation: CSARFSNGYTF. The gene calls are TRBV20-1 and TRBJ1-2; D uncertain. The V end lost 2 bases, the J end lost 6 bases, and 7 bases lay between the germline ends. There are 11 residues in the CDR3. The germline V gene has CDR1 DFQATT and CDR2 SNEGSKA (reference sequence).